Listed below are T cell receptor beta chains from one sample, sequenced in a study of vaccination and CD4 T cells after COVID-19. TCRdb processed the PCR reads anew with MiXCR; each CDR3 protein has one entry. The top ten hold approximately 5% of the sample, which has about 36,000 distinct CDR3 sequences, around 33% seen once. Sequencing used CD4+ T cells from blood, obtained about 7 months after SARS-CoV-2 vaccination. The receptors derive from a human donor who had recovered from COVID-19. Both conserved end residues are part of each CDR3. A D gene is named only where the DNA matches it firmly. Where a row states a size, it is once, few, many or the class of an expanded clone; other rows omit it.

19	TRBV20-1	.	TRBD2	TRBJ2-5	TGCAGTGCTAGAAGTGATGAGGGGGGACTAGCGGGACTGTGGGAGACCCAGTACTTC	CSARSDEGGLAGLWETQYF
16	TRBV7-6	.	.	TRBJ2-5	TGTGCCAGCACCCCCTTCGGTGGGAGGACCCAAGAGACCCAGTACTTC	CASTPFGGRTQETQYF
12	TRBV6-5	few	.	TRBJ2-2	TGTGCCAGCAGTTACTCTGTCGGGGAGCTGTTTTTT	CASSYSVGELFF
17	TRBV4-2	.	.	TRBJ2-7	TGTGCCAGCAGCCAAGATTCAACAGGGAGTACCAACTACGAGCAGTACTTC	CASSQDSTGSTNYEQYF
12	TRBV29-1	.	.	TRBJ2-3	TGCAGCTATGACAGGGAGGAGAATACGCAGTATTTT	CSYDREENTQYF
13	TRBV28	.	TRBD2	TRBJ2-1	TGTGCCAGCAGCCCCGTGGCTAGCGGAGAGCAGTTCTTC	CASSPVASGEQFF
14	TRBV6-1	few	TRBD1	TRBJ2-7	TGTGCCAGCAGTCAAGGTGGGACAGTCTACGAGCAGTACTTC	CASSQGGTVYEQYF
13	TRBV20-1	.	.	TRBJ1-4	TGCAGTGCTAGGGGGCAGGTTAATGAAAAACTGTTTTTT	CSARGQVNEKLFF
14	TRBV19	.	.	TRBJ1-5	TGTGCCAGTAGCCCCGGACTGATGAGCCAGCCCCAGCATTTT	CASSPGLMSQPQHF
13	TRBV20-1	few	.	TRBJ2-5	TGCAGTGCTAGATCCCCGTTTGGGGAGACCCAGTACTTC	CSARSPFGETQYF
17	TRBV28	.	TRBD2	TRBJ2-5	TGTGCCAGCAGCCTAGCGGGAGCGTCGGCACCCCAAGAGACCCAGTACTTC	CASSLAGASAPQETQYF
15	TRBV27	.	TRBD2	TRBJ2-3	TGTGCCAGCAGTTTTAGCGGGACTAGCAGAGATACGCAGTATTTT	CASSFSGTSRDTQYF
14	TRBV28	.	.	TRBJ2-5	TGTGCCAGCAGGGTAGCAGGGGACCTGGAGACCCAGTACTTC	CASRVAGDLETQYF
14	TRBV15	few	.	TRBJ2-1	TGTGCCACCAGCAGCGGTAGCTCCTACAATGAGCAGTTCTTC	CATSSGSSYNEQFF
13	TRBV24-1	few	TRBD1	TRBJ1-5	TGTGCCACCAGCCAGGGGGCAAAACAGCCCCAGCATTTT	CATSQGAKQPQHF
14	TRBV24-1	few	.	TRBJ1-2	TGTGCCACCAGTGACCGAAAGACAAGCTATGGCTACACCTTC	CATSDRKTSYGYTF
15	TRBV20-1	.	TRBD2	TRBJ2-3	TGCAGTGCTAGACCAATAGCGGGCTTCACAGATACGCAGTATTTT	CSARPIAGFTDTQYF
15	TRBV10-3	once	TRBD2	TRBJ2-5	TGTGCCATCAGTGACACTAGAGGGGAGGGAGAGACCCAGTACTTC	CAISDTRGEGETQYF
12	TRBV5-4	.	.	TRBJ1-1	TGTGCCAGCAGCTCCAGGGACACTGAAGCTTTCTTT	CASSSRDTEAFF
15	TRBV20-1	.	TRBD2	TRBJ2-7	TGCAGTGCCGTCCGACCAGCGGGAGTTATTTTCGAGCAGTACTTC	CSAVRPAGVIFEQYF
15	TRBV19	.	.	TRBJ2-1	TGTGCCAGTAGTATAGGGGATCGCTCCTACAATGAGCAGTTCTTC	CASSIGDRSYNEQFF
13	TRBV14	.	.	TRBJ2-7	TGTGCCAGCAGCCAAGTCTCCCTAGGTCCCCAGTACTTC	CASSQVSLGPQYF